The TCR beta chain described here comes from a study of blood T cell repertoires in COVID-19. Study background: Sample material is recorded as cDNA or gDNA derived from T cells, B-cell-depleted T cells, or PBMCs.

Living in about two dozen US areas, the participants were between roughly 18 and 95 years of age. Participants were placed into cohorts based on the clinical history they reported. Study processing details: The assay estimated nucleated cells by amplifying reference gene primers. The assay was immunoSEQ multiplex PCR, and TCRdb's table has in-frame clones only and misses some. V, J and clone size are taken as reported in that table, and D and trimming were inferred from the DNA itself. The sample lists some 460,000 clones; about 85% were seen once. This CDR3 contains 13 residues. V gave up 0 bases and J gave up 10 bases, with 11 bases separating them. Germline CDR1 SGHDT, CDR2 YYEEEE.

This receptor was taken from a woman under 30 with acute COVID-19. Specimen: PBMCs or T cells enriched from blood (not recorded which). V gene TRBV5-6 combines with J gene TRBJ2-1; D is unresolved. In DNA, the CDR3 is TGTGCCAGCAGCTTGGAAACAAGTCTGGAGCAGTTCTTC. Translating gives CASSLETSLEQFF.